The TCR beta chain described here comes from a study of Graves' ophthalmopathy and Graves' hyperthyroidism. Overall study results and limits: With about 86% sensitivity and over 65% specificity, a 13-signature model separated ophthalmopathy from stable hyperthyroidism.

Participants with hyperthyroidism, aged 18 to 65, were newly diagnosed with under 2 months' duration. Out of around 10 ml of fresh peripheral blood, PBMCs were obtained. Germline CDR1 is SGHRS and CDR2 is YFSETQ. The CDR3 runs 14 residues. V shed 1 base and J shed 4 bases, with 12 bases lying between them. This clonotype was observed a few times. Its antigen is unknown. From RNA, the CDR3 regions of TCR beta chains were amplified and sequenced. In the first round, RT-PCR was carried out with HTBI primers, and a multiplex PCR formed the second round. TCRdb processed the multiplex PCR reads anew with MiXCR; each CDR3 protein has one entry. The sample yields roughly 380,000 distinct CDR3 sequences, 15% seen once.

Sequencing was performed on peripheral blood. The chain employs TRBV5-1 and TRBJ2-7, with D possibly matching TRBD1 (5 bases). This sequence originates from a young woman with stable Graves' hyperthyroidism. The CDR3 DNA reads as TGCGCCAGCAGCTTGATGACAGCGCAGTACGAGCAGTACTTC. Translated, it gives CASSLMTAQYEQYF.